A selection of T cell receptor beta chains follows, all from one sample in a study of blood T cell repertoires in COVID-19. TCRdb's copy holds only in-frame clones and misses some; the assay was immunoSEQ multiplex PCR. The profile shows 30,000 or so clones, 78% of them singletons. Source material: peripheral blood. The receptors shown here come from an elderly man with acute or convalescent COVID-19. Both conserved end residues are part of each CDR3. A D gene is named only where the DNA matches it firmly. Where a row states a size, it is once, few, many or the class of an expanded clone; other rows omit it.

CDR3 length	D gene	V gene	clone size	J gene	CDR3 protein	CDR3 DNA
13	.	TRBV19	.	TRBJ1-2	CASRGATNYGYTF	TGTGCCAGCCGTGGTGCTACGAACTATGGCTACACCTTC
15	.	TRBV5-1	.	TRBJ1-1	CASSRMSTANTEAFF	TGCGCCAGCAGCCGTATGTCGACAGCCAACACTGAAGCTTTCTTT
18	.	TRBV5-5	.	TRBJ1-1	CASSLARGIPGVNTEAFF	TGTGCCAGCAGCTTGGCCCGGGGTATCCCGGGGGTGAACACTGAAGCTTTCTTT
15	.	TRBV7-8	.	TRBJ1-3	CASSLTGTPGNTIYF	TGTGCCAGCAGCTTAACAGGGACCCCAGGAAACACCATATATTTT
14	TRBD2	TRBV27	once	TRBJ2-1	CASSFRGDYNEQFF	TGTGCCAGCAGTTTTCGGGGGGATTACAATGAGCAGTTCTTC
15	.	TRBV7-2	once	TRBJ1-3	CASSFSQASGNTIYF	TGTGCCAGCAGCTTTTCACAGGCCTCTGGAAACACCATATATTTT
14	TRBD2	TRBV7-6	few	TRBJ2-5	CASSFSGSVETQYF	TGTGCCAGCAGCTTCAGCGGGAGCGTGGAGACCCAGTACTTC
15	TRBD1	TRBV6-5	.	TRBJ2-3	CASRRDRSSTDTQYF	TGTGCCAGCAGGCGGGACAGGTCTAGCACAGATACGCAGTATTTT
15	.	TRBV6-1	.	TRBJ2-4	CASSETPVAKNIQYF	TGTGCCAGCAGTGAAACGCCGGTAGCCAAAAACATTCAGTACTTC
14	.	TRBV3-1/TRBV3-2	.	TRBJ1-6	CASSHGGYNSPLHF	TGTGCCAGCAGCCATGGCGGGTATAATTCACCCCTCCACTTT
16	.	TRBV4-3	many	TRBJ1-2	CASSQGTDRRTLGYTF	TGCGCCAGCAGCCAAGGGACCGACAGGAGAACTCTTGGCTACACCTTC
14	TRBD2	TRBV5-8	.	TRBJ2-3	CASSYGTRADTQYF	TGTGCCAGCAGCTACGGGACTAGGGCAGATACGCAGTATTTT
13	TRBD1	TRBV30	.	TRBJ1-5	CAWSATGGQPQHF	TGTGCCTGGAGCGCGACAGGGGGACAGCCCCAGCATTTT
16	.	TRBV5-1	.	TRBJ2-6	CASSSDTSSGANVLTF	TGCGCCAGCAGCTCGGACACCAGCTCTGGGGCCAACGTCCTGACTTTC
14	.	TRBV5-1	.	TRBJ1-3	CASSLTGSGNTIYF	TGCGCCAGCAGCTTGACAGGGTCTGGAAACACCATATATTTT
13	.	TRBV19	.	TRBJ1-3	CASKVREMDTIYF	TGTGCCAGTAAAGTGAGGGAGATGGACACCATATATTTT
11	.	TRBV20-1	.	TRBJ1-2	CSGWESKGYTF	TGCAGTGGCTGGGAGTCTAAGGGCTACACCTTC